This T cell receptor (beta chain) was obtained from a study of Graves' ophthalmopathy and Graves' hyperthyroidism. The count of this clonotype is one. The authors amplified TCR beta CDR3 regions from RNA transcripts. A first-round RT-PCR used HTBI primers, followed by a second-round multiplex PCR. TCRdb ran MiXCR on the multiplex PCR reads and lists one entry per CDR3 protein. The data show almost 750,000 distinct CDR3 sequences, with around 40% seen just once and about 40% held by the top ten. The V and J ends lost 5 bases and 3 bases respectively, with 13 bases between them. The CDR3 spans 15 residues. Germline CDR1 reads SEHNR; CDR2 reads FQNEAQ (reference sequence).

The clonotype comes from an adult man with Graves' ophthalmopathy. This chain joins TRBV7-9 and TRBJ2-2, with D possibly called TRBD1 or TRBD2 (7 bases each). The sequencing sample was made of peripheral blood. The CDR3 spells CASSVSGTDTGELFF. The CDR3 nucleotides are TGTGCCAGCAGCGTAAGCGGGACAGACACCGGGGAGCTGTTTTTT.